A single sample gave rise to the 22 T cell receptor beta chains below, sequenced in a study of blood T cell repertoires in COVID-19. Produced via immunoSEQ multiplex PCR; TCRdb's table is partial and in-frame only. Of some 74,000 clones listed, 90% to 95% are singletons. The sample was peripheral blood. The receptors shown here come from a man aged 50-59 years with COVID-19, enrolled during active disease.

The chain couples TRBV10-3 to TRBJ2-2, with 10 bases aligning to TRBD2. The CDR3 sequence is 14 residues long. Per the germline V gene, CDR1 is ENHRY and CDR2 is SYGVKD. The junction had 5 bases not matched to a gene; V was cut back by 10 bases and J by 3 bases. This CDR3 reads CATTSGRDTGELFF. DNA of the CDR3: TGTGCCACCACGAGCGGGAGGGACACCGGGGAGCTGTTTTTT.

The V and J genes are TRBV4-3 and TRBJ2-5; D unclear. This CDR3 spans 13 amino acids. Germline V gene lookup returns CDR1 LGHNA and CDR2 YSLEER. V was trimmed by 3 bases and J by 3 bases, leaving 8 bases between them. The chain's CDR3 is CASSHALEETQYF. For the CDR3, the DNA is TGCGCCAGCAGCCATGCACTCGAAGAGACCCAGTACTTC.

V gene TRBV14 combines with J gene TRBJ2-2; 10 nucleotides line up with TRBD2. The length of the CDR3 is 17 residues. Germline trimming cut 0 bases from V and 7 bases from J; bases unmatched to any gene: 8. Germline CDR1 reads SGHDN; CDR2 reads FVKESK. The CDR3 loop is CASSQEASGSYVGELFF. The DNA for the CDR3 is TGTGCCAGCAGCCAAGAGGCTAGCGGGAGTTATGTCGGGGAGCTGTTTTTT.

The CDR3 sequence: CASSLGSEAFF. The CDR3 bases are TGTGCCAGCAGCTTGGGTAGTGAAGCTTTCTTT. V gene TRBV5-6 combines with J gene TRBJ1-1, with D uncertain. The CDR3 loop spans 11 amino acids. Germline CDR1 is SGHDT and CDR2 is YYEEEE. V lost 0 bases and J 7 bases, leaving 4 bases between the germline ends.

The J gene is TRBJ2-3, the V gene TRBV28, with TRBD2 matching 8 bases. CDR3 length equals 15 residues. Germline CDR1 and CDR2: MDHEN and SYDVKM. Trimming took 2 bases from V and 8 from J; bases not matched to a gene: 9. The CDR3 is CASSLGGRRIGTQYF. The CDR3 nucleotides are TGTGCCAGCAGTTTAGGCGGGAGGAGAATCGGTACGCAGTATTTT.

This clone was observed a handful of times. This chain connects TRBV28 to TRBJ2-7; tentative D call: TRBD2 (6 bases). Trimming cost V 6 bases and J 4 bases, with 16 bases left between them. Germline V gives CDR1 MDHEN, CDR2 SYDVKM. There are 14 residues in the CDR3. The CDR3 region is CASSPSGGWYEQYF. The CDR3 nucleotides read TGTGCCAGCAGCCCCTCAGGAGGGTGGTACGAGCAGTACTTC. The full variable domain, its missing parts supplied by reference TRBV28 and TRBJ2-7, is DVKVTQSSRYLVKRTGEKVFLECVQDMDHENMFWYRQDPGLGLRLIYFSYDVKMKEKGDIPEGYSVSREKKERFSLILESASTNQTSMYLCASSPSGGWYEQYFGPGTRLTVT.

The sample holds one count of this clone. The V call is TRBV4-1, the J call TRBJ1-2, with 7 bases lining up with TRBD1. J gave up 0 bases and V 0 bases, and 1 base lay outside the gene matches. CDR1 and CDR2 from the germline V gene are MGHRA and YSYEKL. This CDR3 is built from 15 residues. The CDR3 region has the DNA TGCGCCAGCAGCCAAGACAGGGGGGCTAACTATGGCTACACCTTC. Translation: CASSQDRGANYGYTF.

The V and J genes are TRBV7-3 and TRBJ2-2; D perhaps matches TRBD2 (5 bases). The CDR3 is made up of 17 amino acids. Germline lookup yields CDR1 SGHTA and CDR2 FQGTGA. Trimming pared 5 bases from V and 1 base from J, leaving 17 bases between. In nucleotides, the CDR3 is TGTGCCAGCAGCCCCGGAACTAGTATCTTGAACACCGGGGAGCTGTTTTTT. Translated, it gives CASSPGTSILNTGELFF. Supplemented by reference TRBV7-3 and TRBJ2-2, the full variable domain reads GAGVSQTPSNKVTEKGKYVELRCDPISGHTALYWYRQSLGQGPEFLIYFQGTGAADDSGLPNDRFFAVRPEGSVSTLKIQRTERGDSAVYLCASSPGTSILNTGELFFGEGSRLTVL.

The J gene is TRBJ2-7, the V gene TRBV6-2 or TRBV6-3; TRBD2 matches at 8 bases. Losses at the gene ends were 2 bases for V and 5 bases for J; bases not matched to a gene: 8. The CDR3 consists of 15 residues. Germline V gene sequence: CDR1 MNHEY, CDR2 SVGEGT. The CDR3 spells CASSYPYSGNDEQYF. The CDR3 DNA is TGTGCCAGCAGTTACCCCTATAGCGGGAACGACGAGCAGTACTTC.

The chain combines TRBV11-2 with TRBJ2-7; 10 nucleotides align to TRBD2. Trimming at V came to 5 bases and at J to 4 bases, leaving 8 bases not matched to a gene. The CDR3 is made up of 15 amino acids. Germline CDR1 SGHAT, CDR2 FQNNGV. The CDR3 region has the DNA TGTGCCAGCAGCCGGGATAGGACTAGCGGTTACGAGCAGTACGTC. Its protein is CASSRDRTSGYEQYV.

The J gene is TRBJ2-7, the V gene TRBV15; 7 nucleotides line up with TRBD2. The CDR3 totals 15 residues. J gave up 2 bases and V 0 bases, and 4 bases lay outside the gene matches. Germline-derived CDR1 and CDR2 are LNHNV and YYDKDF (reference sequence). DNA of the CDR3: TGTGCCACCAGCAGAGATGGGGGAGGGCCCTACGAGCAGTACTTC. It codes for CATSRDGGGPYEQYF. The full variable domain, completed using reference TRBV15 and TRBJ2-7, is DAMVIQNPRYQVTQFGKPVTLSCSQTLNHNVMYWYQQKSSQAPKLLFHYYDKDFNNEADTPDNFQSRRPNTSFCFLDIRSPGLGDTAMYLCATSRDGGGPYEQYFGPGTRLTVT.

This clone was observed a single time. The rearrangement links TRBV5-6 to TRBJ1-2; 9 bases map to TRBD1. In germline, CDR1 is SGHDT, CDR2 YYEEEE. V shed 7 bases, J shed 4 bases, and the junction held 5 bases outside the gene matches. The CDR3 is 13 amino acids. The chain's CDR3 is CASGGQGIYGYTF. The CDR3 DNA reads as TGTGCCAGCGGGGGACAGGGCATCTATGGCTACACCTTC. The full variable domain, completed using reference TRBV5-6 and TRBJ1-2, is DAGVTQSPTHLIKTRGQQVTLRCSPKSGHDTVSWYQQALGQGPQFIFQYYEEEERQRGNFPDRFSGHQFPNYSSELNVNALLLGDSALYLCASGGQGIYGYTFGSGTRLTVV.

V is TRBV27 and J is TRBJ2-7, with D maybe TRBD2 (6 bases). This CDR3 is 15 amino acids long. Germline values: CDR1 MNHEY, CDR2 SMNVEV (reference sequence). Trimming removed 3 bases at V and 3 bases at J, with 15 bases between. The CDR3 DNA sequence: TGTGCCAGCAGTTTCAGGCAGGGAGGCGGCTACGAGCAGTACTTC. Translation: CASSFRQGGGYEQYF.

This clone came up once. This chain joins TRBV5-4 and TRBJ2-1, with 8 bases fitting TRBD2. This CDR3 is built from 15 residues. V gave up 0 bases and J gave up 4 bases; unmatched junction bases: 3. In germline, CDR1 is SGHNT, CDR2 YYREEE (reference sequence). CDR3: CASSLVLAEYNEQFF. DNA for the CDR3: TGTGCCAGCAGCTTGGTACTAGCGGAGTACAATGAGCAGTTCTTC.

V is TRBV6-4 and J is TRBJ1-2, with a possible D match to TRBD1 (5 bases). Germline CDR1 and CDR2: MRHNA and SNTAGT. CDR3 length equals 13 residues. V lost 5 bases and J 3 bases, leaving 10 bases between the germline ends. The CDR3 DNA follows: TGTGCCAGCAGTCCCGGGGGTCACTATGGCTACACCTTC. It specifies CASSPGGHYGYTF.

CDR3 residues: CASSSSRWDKVLPNQPQHF. The CDR3 DNA reads as TGTGCCAGCAGCTCCTCGAGATGGGACAAGGTGCTTCCTAATCAGCCCCAGCATTTT. V usage is TRBV7-3 and J usage is TRBJ1-5; D may be TRBD1 (6 bases). The V end lost 4 bases, the J end lost 4 bases, and 26 bases lay between the germline ends. From germline, CDR1 is SGHTA and CDR2 FQGTGA. The CDR3 loop spans 19 amino acids.

This clone was seen a single time. The chain links TRBV25-1 to TRBJ2-5, with TRBD2 matching 7 bases. Germline CDR1 reads MGHDK; CDR2 reads SYGVNS. The junction had 18 bases not matched to a gene; V was cut back by 7 bases and J by 4 bases. The length of the CDR3 is 17 residues. The CDR3 DNA follows: TGTGCCAGCATTTCGTTACGGGAGGCGGGATCGGGAGAGACCCAGTACTTC. Amino acids: CASISLREAGSGETQYF.

The V and J genes are TRBV10-3 and TRBJ2-7; D may be TRBD1 (6 bases). Trimming stripped 3 bases from V and 5 bases from J, with 11 bases between. This CDR3 has 13 amino acids. Per the germline V gene, CDR1 is ENHRY and CDR2 is SYGVKD. CDR3 coding DNA: TGTGCCATCAGTGACGACAGGACCGACGAGCAGTACTTC. Encoded protein: CAISDDRTDEQYF.

The chain uses TRBV15 and TRBJ1-4, with 7 bases matching TRBD1. The junction had 1 base not matched to a gene; V was cut back by 3 bases and J by 0 bases. Germline V CDR1 and CDR2: LNHNV, YYDKDF (reference sequence). The CDR3 is 15 residues long. The CDR3 coding sequence is TGTGCCACCAGCAGTACAGGGGCAACTAATGAAAAACTGTTTTTT. Residues: CATSSTGATNEKLFF.

The rearrangement joins TRBV7-9 to TRBJ1-3; 7 positions agree with TRBD1. V shed 5 bases and J 3 bases; nucleotides not matched to a gene: 13. The CDR3 sequence is 17 residues long. Germline V gene data show CDR1 as SEHNR and CDR2 as FQNEAQ (reference sequence). CDR3 loop: CASSRMQGTADGNTIYF. The CDR3 DNA is TGTGCCAGCAGCCGGATGCAGGGGACAGCTGATGGAAACACCATATATTTT. Using reference TRBV7-9 and TRBJ1-3 for the parts outside the CDR3, the full variable domain is DTGVSQNPRHKITKRGQNVTFRCDPISEHNRLYWYRQTLGQGPEFLTYFQNEAQLEKSRLLSDRFSAERPKGSFSTLEIQRTEQGDSAMYLCASSRMQGTADGNTIYFGEGSWLTVV.

The rearrangement joins TRBV5-1 to TRBJ1-1, with D tentatively TRBD1 (6 bases). The V and J ends lost 4 bases and 1 base respectively, with 11 bases between them. Germline values: CDR1 SGHRS, CDR2 YFSETQ. The CDR3 is 14 amino acids. CDR3 sequence: CASSPDSANTEAFF. The CDR3 DNA follows: TGCGCCAGCAGCCCGGACAGCGCGAACACTGAAGCTTTCTTT.

The chain combines TRBV18 with TRBJ2-5; 9 bases agree with TRBD1. Trimming took 4 bases from V and 5 from J; bases not matched to a gene: 14. CDR1 KGHSH and CDR2 LQKENI come from the germline V gene. This CDR3 has 17 amino acids. The DNA of the CDR3 is TGTGCCAGCTCACTATACAGGGGGCGTCCGCCCTTGGAGACCCAGTACTTC. Protein product: CASSLYRGRPPLETQYF.